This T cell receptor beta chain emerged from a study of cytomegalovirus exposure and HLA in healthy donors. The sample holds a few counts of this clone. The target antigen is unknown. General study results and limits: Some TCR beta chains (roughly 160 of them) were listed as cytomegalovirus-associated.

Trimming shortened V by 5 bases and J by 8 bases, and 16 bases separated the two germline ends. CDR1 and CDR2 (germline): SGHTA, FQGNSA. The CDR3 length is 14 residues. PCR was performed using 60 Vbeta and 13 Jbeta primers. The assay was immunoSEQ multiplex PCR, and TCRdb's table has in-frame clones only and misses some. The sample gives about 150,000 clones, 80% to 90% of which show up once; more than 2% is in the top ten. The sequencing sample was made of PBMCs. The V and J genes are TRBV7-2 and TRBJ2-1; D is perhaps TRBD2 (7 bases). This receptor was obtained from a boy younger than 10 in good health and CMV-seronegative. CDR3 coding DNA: TGTGCCAGCAGCCCTGGGGGGGCCATTTATGAGCAGTTCTTC. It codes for CASSPGGAIYEQFF.